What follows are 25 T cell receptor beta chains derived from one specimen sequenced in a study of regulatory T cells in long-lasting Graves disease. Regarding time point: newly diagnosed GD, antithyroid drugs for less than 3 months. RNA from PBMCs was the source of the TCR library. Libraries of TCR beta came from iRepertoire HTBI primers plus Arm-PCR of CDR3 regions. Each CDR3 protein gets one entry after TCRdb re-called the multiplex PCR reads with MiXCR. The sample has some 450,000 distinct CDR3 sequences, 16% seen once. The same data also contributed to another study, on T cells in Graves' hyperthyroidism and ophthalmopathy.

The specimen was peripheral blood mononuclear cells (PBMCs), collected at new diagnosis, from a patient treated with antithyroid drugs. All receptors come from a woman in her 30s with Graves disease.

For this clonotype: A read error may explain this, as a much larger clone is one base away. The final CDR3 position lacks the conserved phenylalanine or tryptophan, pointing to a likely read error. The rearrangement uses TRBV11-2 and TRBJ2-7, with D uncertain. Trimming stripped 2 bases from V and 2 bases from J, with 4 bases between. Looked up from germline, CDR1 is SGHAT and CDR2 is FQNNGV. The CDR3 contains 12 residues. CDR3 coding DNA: TGTGCCAGCAGCTTATTGACCTACGAGCAGTACCTC. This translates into CASSLLTYEQYL.

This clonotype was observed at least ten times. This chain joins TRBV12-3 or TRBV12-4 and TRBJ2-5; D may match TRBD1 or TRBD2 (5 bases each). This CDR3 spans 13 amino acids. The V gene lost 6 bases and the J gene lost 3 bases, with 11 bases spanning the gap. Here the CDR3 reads CASRPRGEETQYF. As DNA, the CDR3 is TGTGCCAGCAGACCCCGGGGCGAAGAGACCCAGTACTTC.

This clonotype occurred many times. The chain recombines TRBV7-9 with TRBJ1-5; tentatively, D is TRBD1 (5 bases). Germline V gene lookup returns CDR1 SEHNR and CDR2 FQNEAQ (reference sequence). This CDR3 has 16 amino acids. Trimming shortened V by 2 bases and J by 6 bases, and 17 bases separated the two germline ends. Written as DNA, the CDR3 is TGTGCCAGCAGCTTACAGGTGGGCAGGGCCAGTCAGCCCCAGCATTTT. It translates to CASSLQVGRASQPQHF.

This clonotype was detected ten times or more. The CDR3: CASSLVAGVPWNEQFF. The CDR3 DNA reads TGTGCCAGCAGCTTAGTAGCGGGAGTGCCCTGGAATGAGCAGTTCTTC. The chain uses TRBV7-2 and TRBJ2-1; 9 bases align to TRBD2. This CDR3 comprises 16 residues. Germline CDR1 reads SGHTA; CDR2 reads FQGNSA. V lost 1 base and J lost 7; bases outside the gene matches: 8.

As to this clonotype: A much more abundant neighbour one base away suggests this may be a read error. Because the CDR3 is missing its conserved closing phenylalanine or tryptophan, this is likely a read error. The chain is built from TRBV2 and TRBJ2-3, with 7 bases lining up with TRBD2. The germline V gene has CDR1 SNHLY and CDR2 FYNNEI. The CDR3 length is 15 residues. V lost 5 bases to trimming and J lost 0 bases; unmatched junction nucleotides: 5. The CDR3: CASSSQAGSTDTQYL. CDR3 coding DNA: TGTGCCAGCAGTTCCCAAGCGGGAAGCACAGATACGCAGTATCTT.

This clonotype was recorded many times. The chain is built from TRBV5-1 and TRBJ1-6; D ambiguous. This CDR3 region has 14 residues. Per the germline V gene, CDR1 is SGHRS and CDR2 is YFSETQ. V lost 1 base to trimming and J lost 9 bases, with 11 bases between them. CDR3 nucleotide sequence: TGCGCCAGCAGCTTGAGCGGGGTGACTTCACCCCTCCACTTT. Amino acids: CASSLSGVTSPLHF.

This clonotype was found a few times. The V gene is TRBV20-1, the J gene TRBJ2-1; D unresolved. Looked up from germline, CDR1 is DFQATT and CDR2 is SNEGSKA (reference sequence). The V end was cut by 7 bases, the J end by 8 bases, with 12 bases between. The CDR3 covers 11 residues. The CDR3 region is CSVGPNDEQFF. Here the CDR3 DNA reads TGCAGTGTCGGGCCCAACGATGAGCAGTTCTTC.

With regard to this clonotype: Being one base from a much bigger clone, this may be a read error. The CDR3 DNA follows: TGCAGTGCGAGCGGAACAGGGGATTGGTACGAGCCGTACTTC. This codes for CSASGTGDWYEPYF. The chain has TRBV20-1 and TRBJ2-7; 7 positions agree with TRBD1. This CDR3 comprises 14 residues. Germline loops: CDR1 DFQATT, CDR2 SNEGSKA (reference sequence).

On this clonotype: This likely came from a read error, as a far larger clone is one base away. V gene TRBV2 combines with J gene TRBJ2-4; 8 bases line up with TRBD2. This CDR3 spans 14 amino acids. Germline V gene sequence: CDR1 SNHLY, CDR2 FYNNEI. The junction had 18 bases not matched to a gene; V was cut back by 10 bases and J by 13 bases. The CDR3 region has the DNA TGTGCCACCTCAACCGGGACTAGATACAATGAGCAGTACTTC. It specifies CATSTGTRYNEQYF.

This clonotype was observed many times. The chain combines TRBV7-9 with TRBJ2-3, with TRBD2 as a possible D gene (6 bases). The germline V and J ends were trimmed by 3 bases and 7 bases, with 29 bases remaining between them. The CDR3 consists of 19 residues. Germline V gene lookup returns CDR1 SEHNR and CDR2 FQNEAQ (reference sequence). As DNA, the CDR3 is TGTGCCAGCAGCTTCCCTTCGGGACTCAACCACGAGGGGATGCATACGCAGTATTTT. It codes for CASSFPSGLNHEGMHTQYF.

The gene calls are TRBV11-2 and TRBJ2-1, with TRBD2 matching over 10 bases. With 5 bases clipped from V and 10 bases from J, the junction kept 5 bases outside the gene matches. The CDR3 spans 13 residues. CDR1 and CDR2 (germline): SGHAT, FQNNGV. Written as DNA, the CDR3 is TGTGCCAGCAGCCTCCCAGCGGGAGGGGAGCAGTTCTTC. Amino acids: CASSLPAGGEQFF.

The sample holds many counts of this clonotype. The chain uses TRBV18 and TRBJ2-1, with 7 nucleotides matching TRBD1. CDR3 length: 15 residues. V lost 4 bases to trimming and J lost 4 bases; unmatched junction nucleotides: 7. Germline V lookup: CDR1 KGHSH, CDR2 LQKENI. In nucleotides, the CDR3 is TGTGCCAGCTCACGGCCTCCAGGGGGTTACAATGAGCAGTTCTTC. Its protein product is CASSRPPGGYNEQFF.

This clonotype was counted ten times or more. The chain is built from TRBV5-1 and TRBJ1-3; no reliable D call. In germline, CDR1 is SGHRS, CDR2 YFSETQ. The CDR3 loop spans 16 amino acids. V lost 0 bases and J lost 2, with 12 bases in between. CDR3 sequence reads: CASSLAVGAAGNTIYF. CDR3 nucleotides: TGCGCCAGCAGCTTGGCCGTCGGTGCCGCTGGAAACACCATATATTTT.

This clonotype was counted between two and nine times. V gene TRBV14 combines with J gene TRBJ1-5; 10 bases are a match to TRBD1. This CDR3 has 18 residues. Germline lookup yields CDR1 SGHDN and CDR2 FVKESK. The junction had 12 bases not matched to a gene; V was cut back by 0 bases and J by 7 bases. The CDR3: CASSQENYNDRGQQPQHF. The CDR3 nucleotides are TGTGCCAGCAGCCAAGAGAACTATAATGACAGGGGGCAACAGCCCCAGCATTTT.

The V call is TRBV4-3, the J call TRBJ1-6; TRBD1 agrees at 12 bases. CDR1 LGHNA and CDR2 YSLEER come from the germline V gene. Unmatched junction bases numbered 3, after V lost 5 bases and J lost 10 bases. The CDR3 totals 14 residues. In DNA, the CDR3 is TGCGCCAGCAGCGTGGGACAGGGGGCCTCACCCCTCCACTTT. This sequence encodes CASSVGQGASPLHF.

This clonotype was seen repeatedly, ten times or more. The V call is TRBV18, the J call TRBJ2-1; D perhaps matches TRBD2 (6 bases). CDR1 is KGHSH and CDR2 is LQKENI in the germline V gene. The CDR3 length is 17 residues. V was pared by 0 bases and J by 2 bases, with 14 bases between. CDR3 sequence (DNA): TGTGCCAGCTCACCACCGGGACTCTCCCAGGCCTACAATGAGCAGTTCTTC. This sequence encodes CASSPPGLSQAYNEQFF.

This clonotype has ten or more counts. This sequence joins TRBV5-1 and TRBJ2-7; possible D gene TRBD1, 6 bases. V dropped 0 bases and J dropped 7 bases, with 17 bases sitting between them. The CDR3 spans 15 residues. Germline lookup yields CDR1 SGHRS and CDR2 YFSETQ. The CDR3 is CASSLAGYRAEEQYF. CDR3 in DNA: TGCGCCAGCAGCTTGGCCGGTTACAGGGCGGAAGAGCAGTACTTC.

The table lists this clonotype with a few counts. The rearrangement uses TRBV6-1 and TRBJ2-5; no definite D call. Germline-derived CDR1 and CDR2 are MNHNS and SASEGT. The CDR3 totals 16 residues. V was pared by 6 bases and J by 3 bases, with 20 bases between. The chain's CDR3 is CASSFKTPWVEETQYF. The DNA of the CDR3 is TGTGCCAGCAGCTTCAAGACCCCCTGGGTAGAAGAGACCCAGTACTTC.

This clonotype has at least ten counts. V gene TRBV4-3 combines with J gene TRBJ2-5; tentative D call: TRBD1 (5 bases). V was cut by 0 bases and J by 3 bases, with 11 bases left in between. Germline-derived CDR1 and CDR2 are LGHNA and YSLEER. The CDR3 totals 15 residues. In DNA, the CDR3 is TGCGCCAGCAGCCAAGAGGGGCTAGAAGAAGAGACCCAGTACTTC. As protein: CASSQEGLEEETQYF.

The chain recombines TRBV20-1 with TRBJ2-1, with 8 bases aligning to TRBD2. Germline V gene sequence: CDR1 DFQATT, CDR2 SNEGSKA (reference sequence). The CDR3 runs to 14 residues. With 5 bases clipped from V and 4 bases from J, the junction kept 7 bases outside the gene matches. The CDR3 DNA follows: TGCAGTGCTCCAATAGCGGGACCATACAATGAGCAGTTCTTC. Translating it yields CSAPIAGPYNEQFF.

CDR3 protein: CASTAPSGYNEQFF. CDR3 nucleotide sequence: TGTGCCAGCACCGCACCTAGCGGGTACAATGAGCAGTTCTTC. The V gene is TRBV28, the J gene TRBJ2-1, with TRBD2 matching 8 bases. The ends lost 7 bases at V and 4 bases at J; junction bases unmatched: 6. This CDR3 has 14 amino acids. The germline CDR1 and CDR2 sequences are MDHEN and SYDVKM. The complete variable domain, with remaining parts taken from reference TRBV28 and TRBJ2-1, reads DVKVTQSSRYLVKRTGEKVFLECVQDMDHENMFWYRQDPGLGLRLIYFSYDVKMKEKGDIPEGYSVSREKKERFSLILESASTNQTSMYLCASTAPSGYNEQFFGPGTRLTVL.

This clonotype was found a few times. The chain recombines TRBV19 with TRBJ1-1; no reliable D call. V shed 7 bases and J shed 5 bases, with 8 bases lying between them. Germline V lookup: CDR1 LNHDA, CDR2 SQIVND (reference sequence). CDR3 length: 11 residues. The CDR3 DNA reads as TGTGCCAGTACATGGCAGACTGAAGCTTTCTTT. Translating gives CASTWQTEAFF.

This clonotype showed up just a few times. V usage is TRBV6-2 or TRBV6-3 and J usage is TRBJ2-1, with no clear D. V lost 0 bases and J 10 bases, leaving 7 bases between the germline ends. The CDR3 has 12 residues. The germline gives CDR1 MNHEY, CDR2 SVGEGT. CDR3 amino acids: CASSYSLVEQFF. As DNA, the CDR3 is TGTGCCAGCAGTTACTCCCTGGTGGAGCAGTTCTTC.

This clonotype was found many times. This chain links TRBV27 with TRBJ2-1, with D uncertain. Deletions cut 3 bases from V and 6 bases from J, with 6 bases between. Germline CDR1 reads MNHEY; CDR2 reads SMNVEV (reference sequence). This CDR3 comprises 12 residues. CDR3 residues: CASSFDGNEQFF. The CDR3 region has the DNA TGTGCCAGCAGTTTTGATGGCAATGAGCAGTTCTTC.

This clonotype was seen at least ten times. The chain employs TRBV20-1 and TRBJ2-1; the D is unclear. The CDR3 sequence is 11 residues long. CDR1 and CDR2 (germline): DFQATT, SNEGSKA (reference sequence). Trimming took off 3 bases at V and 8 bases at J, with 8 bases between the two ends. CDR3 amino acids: CSASLNDEQFF. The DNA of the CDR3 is TGCAGTGCTAGCCTTAATGATGAGCAGTTCTTC.